This T cell receptor beta chain was obtained from a study of T cell changes during pregnancy in multiple sclerosis. Germline-derived CDR1 and CDR2 are LGHNA and YSLEER. The CDR3 is 15 residues long. V gave up 0 bases and J gave up 6 bases; unmatched junction bases: 7. TCRdb's copy holds only in-frame clones and misses some; the assay was immunoSEQ multiplex PCR. Altogether about 66,000 clones are present, over 75% being singletons, with the ten largest covering roughly 1.5%. The source was peripheral blood, collected in the third trimester of pregnancy. V and J are TRBV4-3 and TRBJ1-2; 7 bases are a match to TRBD1. The source of this sequence is a female donor with multiple sclerosis, enrolled in a pregnancy study. The CDR3 loop is CASSQEGTTGHGYTF. Written as DNA, the CDR3 is TGCGCCAGCAGCCAAGAGGGAACGACAGGGCATGGCTACACCTTC.